This T cell receptor beta chain was found in a study of OX40 agonist ivuxolimab in advanced cancers. Study-wide background: It was ivuxolimab, an agonistic anti-OX40 (CD134) antibody, that patients were treated with. Subjects had a mean age of about 60 years, with a range of roughly 20 to 80; more than 75% were male.

A word on this clone: The antigen is unknown. Other DNA variants within this sample encode the same CDR3.

The study, taken as a whole, reports: Low normalized T-cell clonal expansion was additionally recorded for some nonresponders.

Libraries were prepared by immunoSEQ multiplex PCR; TCRdb keeps only in-frame clonotypes and omits some of them. The sample has roughly 73,000 clones; roughly 84% are singletons. Material: CD4+ or CD8+ T cells sorted from blood, obtained in a trial of the OX40 agonist ivuxolimab. The origin of this receptor is an adult with an advanced solid tumor such as melanoma, head and neck, liver or kidney cancer.

The CDR3 bases are TGTGCCAGCAGCTTAGGCAGAGACAATGAGCAGTTCTTC. This sequence encodes CASSLGRDNEQFF. This rearrangement joins TRBV7-3 to TRBJ2-1; D gene unclear. V lost 2 bases and J lost 5, with 7 bases in between. Germline V gene sequence: CDR1 SGHTA, CDR2 FQGTGA. This CDR3 comprises 13 residues. Based on the CDR3 plus reference TRBV7-3 and TRBJ2-1, the full variable domain is GAGVSQTPSNKVTEKGKYVELRCDPISGHTALYWYRQSLGQGPEFLIYFQGTGAADDSGLPNDRFFAVRPEGSVSTLKIQRTERGDSAVYLCASSLGRDNEQFFGPGTRLTVL.